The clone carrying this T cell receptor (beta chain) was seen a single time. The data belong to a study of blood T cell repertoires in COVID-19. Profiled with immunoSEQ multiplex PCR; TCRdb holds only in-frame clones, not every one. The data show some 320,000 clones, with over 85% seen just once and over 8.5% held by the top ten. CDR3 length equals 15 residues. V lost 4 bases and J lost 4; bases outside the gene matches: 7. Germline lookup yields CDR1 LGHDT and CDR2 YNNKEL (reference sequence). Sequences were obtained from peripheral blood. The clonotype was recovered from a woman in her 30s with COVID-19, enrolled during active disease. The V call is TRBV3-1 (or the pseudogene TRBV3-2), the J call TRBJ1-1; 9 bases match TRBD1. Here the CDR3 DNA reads TGTGCCAGCAGCCCACCGGGACAGGGTACCACTGAAGCTTTCTTT. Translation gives CASSPPGQGTTEAFF.